Following are 22 T cell receptor beta chains from one sample sequenced in a study of T cells in Graves' hyperthyroidism and ophthalmopathy. RNA transcripts served as the template for amplifying TCR beta CDR3 regions. The study used the HTBI primer set for a first-round RT-PCR of the TCR CDR3. MiXCR was run by TCRdb on the multiplex PCR reads, yielding one entry per CDR3 protein. The sample records 350,000 to 400,000 distinct CDR3 sequences, about 20% being singletons. The sample taken for sequencing was blood. The receptors stem from a young woman with Graves' hyperthyroidism.

A word on this clonotype: At one of its ends the junction is not consistent with the germline gene, which may arise from a read error. The chain has TRBV28 and TRBJ1-2; 9 bases are a match to TRBD1. Germline CDR1 reads MDHEN; CDR2 reads SYDVKM. This CDR3 is built from 14 residues. The CDR3 DNA reads as TGTGCCATCAGTTACGGACAGGGGTACTATGGCTACACCTTC. Translated, it gives CAISYGQGYYGYTF.

This clonotype was counted ten times or more. The chain is built from TRBV6-5 and TRBJ2-7; D unclear. Per the germline V gene, CDR1 is MNHEY and CDR2 is SVGAGI. The V end lost 3 bases, the J end lost 2 bases, and 14 bases lay between the germline ends. This CDR3 region has 15 residues. The CDR3: CASSYSAQFTYEQYF. The CDR3 DNA reads as TGTGCCAGCAGTTATTCCGCGCAGTTCACCTACGAGCAGTACTTC.

This clonotype was seen many times. V and J are TRBV19 and TRBJ1-5; a weak D match, TRBD1 (6 bases). V shed 5 bases and J shed 1 base, with 15 bases lying between them. The CDR3 runs 16 residues. Germline CDR1 is LNHDA and CDR2 is SQIVND (reference sequence). This CDR3 is CASSPDRGRSNQPQHF. CDR3 DNA: TGTGCCAGTAGTCCGGACAGAGGTAGGAGCAATCAGCCCCAGCATTTT.

This clonotype was counted at least ten times. The chain couples TRBV3-1 to TRBJ2-5; TRBD1 might be the D (6 bases). Per germline, CDR1 LGHDT and CDR2 YNNKEL (reference sequence). Trimming pared 4 bases from V and 4 bases from J, leaving 13 bases between. This CDR3 has 14 residues. The CDR3 sequence: CASSLGGRGETQYF. For the CDR3, the DNA is TGTGCCAGCAGCCTTGGGGGCAGGGGAGAGACCCAGTACTTC.

This clonotype was recorded many times. The rearrangement joins TRBV6-1 to TRBJ2-7; D may be TRBD1 or TRBD2 (5 bases each). Trimming took off 6 bases at V and 0 bases at J, with 12 bases between the two ends. This CDR3 has 14 amino acids. Germline V CDR1 and CDR2: MNHNS, SASEGT. This CDR3 reads CASSLRDGSYEQYF. The CDR3 DNA reads TGTGCCAGCAGCCTCCGGGACGGCTCCTACGAGCAGTACTTC.

This clonotype was recorded at least ten times. This chain connects TRBV12-5 to TRBJ1-1, with TRBD1 matching over 7 bases. Germline CDR1 reads LGHNT; CDR2 reads FRNRAP. Trimming at V came to 6 bases and at J to 6 bases, leaving 10 bases not matched to a gene. The CDR3 runs 14 residues. The CDR3 loop is CASGRQGGTAEAFF. As DNA, the CDR3 is TGTGCTAGTGGAAGACAGGGAGGTACGGCTGAAGCTTTCTTT.

The V gene is TRBV10-3, the J gene TRBJ2-5; D call uncertain. Germline values: CDR1 ENHRY, CDR2 SYGVKD. V lost 3 bases and J lost 3, with 11 bases in between. The CDR3 covers 14 residues. The CDR3 here is CAISEGFSEETQYF. The DNA of the CDR3 is TGTGCCATCAGTGAAGGGTTTTCGGAAGAGACCCAGTACTTC.

About this clonotype itself: The junction and the germline gene differ at one end; a read error may be behind it. The gene calls are TRBV30 and TRBJ1-3; D remains unclear. The CDR3 consists of 16 residues. CDR1 and CDR2 (germline): GTSNPN, SVGIG (reference sequence). CDR3 in amino acids: CAWSRVGPVSGTTIYF. The DNA for the CDR3 is TGTGCCTGGAGTAGGGTCGGACCGGTCTCTGGAACCACCATATATTTT.

This clonotype was counted between two and nine times. The chain is built from TRBV9 and TRBJ2-1; 11 nucleotides match TRBD2. The CDR3 runs 15 residues. V lost 1 base to trimming and J lost 9 bases; unmatched junction nucleotides: 6. Germline lookup yields CDR1 SGDLS and CDR2 YYNGEE. This CDR3 is CASSVIAGGPGEQFF. DNA of the CDR3: TGTGCCAGCAGCGTAATAGCGGGGGGGCCGGGTGAGCAGTTCTTC.

This clonotype was seen ten or more times. The chain uses TRBV29-1 and TRBJ1-2, with 7 bases that match TRBD1. Germline CDR1 SQVTM, CDR2 ANQGSEA. There are 12 residues in the CDR3. V lost 3 bases, J lost 8 bases, and 6 bases stayed unmatched. CDR3 sequence reads: CSVEEGAEGYTF. The CDR3 DNA sequence: TGCAGCGTTGAGGAGGGGGCTGAGGGCTACACCTTC.

This clonotype occurred many times. The chain couples TRBV11-2 to TRBJ2-7; TRBD1 aligns across 7 bases. The trim removed 4 bases at V and 3 bases at J, leaving 6 bases unmatched. CDR1 is SGHAT, CDR2 FQNNGV, per germline. This CDR3 has 14 residues. The CDR3 nucleotides read TGTGCCAGCAGCTCCCGAACAGGGGACTACGAGCAGTACTTC. Residues: CASSSRTGDYEQYF.

Details on this clonotype: This may stem from a read error, because a much larger clone lies one nucleotide away. J is TRBJ2-2 and V is TRBV2, with 9 nucleotides matching TRBD2. The germline V gene has CDR1 SNHLY and CDR2 FYNNEI. The CDR3 extends over 15 amino acids. V lost 4 bases and J lost 10; bases outside the gene matches: 10. This chain's CDR3 is CASSAAGGHIEELFF. CDR3 DNA sequence: TGTGCCAGCAGTGCCGCGGGGGGGCATATCGAGGAGCTGTTTTTT.

This clonotype has at least ten counts. V usage is TRBV7-2 and J usage is TRBJ1-3; 7 nucleotides align to TRBD1. V dropped 5 bases and J dropped 4; count of bases not matched to a gene: 8. The CDR3 is 15 residues long. Germline-derived CDR1 and CDR2 are SGHTA and FQGNSA. DNA for the CDR3: TGTGCCAGCAGCCCCACGGTGGGACAGGGAAACACCATATATTTT. This codes for CASSPTVGQGNTIYF.

This clonotype was detected many times. The chain employs TRBV20-1 and TRBJ2-7, with D uncertain. V lost 3 bases, J lost 0 bases, and 15 bases lay in between. There are 15 residues in the CDR3. Germline CDR1 reads DFQATT; CDR2 reads SNEGSKA (reference sequence). DNA of the CDR3: TGCAGTGCTAGTAGGGTCCCGAGAAGCTCCTACGAGCAGTACTTC. It encodes CSASRVPRSSYEQYF.

This clonotype occurred a few times. The chain links TRBV20-1 to TRBJ2-5; 7 bases align to TRBD1. The CDR3 covers 15 residues. Germline lookup yields CDR1 DFQATT and CDR2 SNEGSKA (reference sequence). The J segment lost 1 base and the V segment lost 5 bases, leaving 10 bases of the junction unmatched. This CDR3 is CSAFPRQGFQETQYF. CDR3 bases: TGCAGTGCTTTCCCGAGACAGGGTTTCCAAGAGACCCAGTACTTC.

This clonotype was detected only once. This chain links TRBV7-8 with TRBJ1-2; 8 positions match TRBD1. The length of the CDR3 is 15 residues. Germline V gene lookup returns CDR1 SGHVS and CDR2 FQNEAQ. After removal of 5 bases from V and 2 bases from J, the junction contained 7 bases not matched to a gene. CDR3 sequence: CASSPWTGKNYGYTF. Here the CDR3 DNA reads TGTGCCAGCAGCCCTTGGACAGGGAAAAACTATGGCTACACCTTC.

Many counts were recorded for this clonotype. A read error may explain this, as a much larger clone is one base away. J is TRBJ2-7 and V is TRBV2, with D perhaps matching TRBD1 or TRBD2 (5 bases each). CDR1 and CDR2 from the germline V gene are SNHLY and FYNNEI. This CDR3 spans 17 amino acids. CDR3 coding DNA: TGTGCCAGCAGTGAATTTCCCGGGACCGCCTTATTGAACGAGCGGTACTTC. Translation: CASSEFPGTALLNERYF.

This clonotype has more than one count but fewer than ten. The rearrangement uses TRBV12-3 or TRBV12-4 and TRBJ2-2; a possible D gene is TRBD2 (5 bases). V shed 8 bases and J shed 5 bases, with 18 bases lying between them. The CDR3 extends over 15 amino acids. The CDR3 here is CASVNREKTTGELFF. The CDR3 DNA is TGTGCCAGCGTAAACCGGGAAAAAACTACCGGGGAGCTGTTTTTT.

The V and J genes are TRBV27 and TRBJ2-7; 7 nucleotides match TRBD1. The CDR3 loop spans 13 amino acids. From germline, CDR1 is MNHEY and CDR2 SMNVEV (reference sequence). Trimming cost V 5 bases and J 6 bases; bases outside gene matches: 7. In DNA, the CDR3 is TGTGCCAGCAGTCCCCTGGGACAGCTCGAGCAGTACTTC. Translation gives CASSPLGQLEQYF.

This clonotype has a count of ten or more. The rearrangement uses TRBV24-1 and TRBJ2-7, with D hard to call. Germline assignment: CDR1 KGHDR and CDR2 SFDVKD. Trimming cost V 2 bases and J 1 base, with 8 bases left between them. The CDR3 sequence is 14 residues long. The CDR3 reads CATSDSFRSYEQYF. CDR3 DNA: TGTGCCACCAGTGATTCTTTCCGTTCCTACGAGCAGTACTTC.

The gene calls are TRBV5-1 and TRBJ1-5; TRBD1 matches 7 bases. From germline, CDR1 is SGHRS and CDR2 YFSETQ. The CDR3 sequence is 14 residues long. With 4 bases clipped from V and 4 bases from J, the junction kept 5 bases outside the gene matches. The chain's CDR3 is CASSRDSLNQPQHF. The CDR3 coding sequence is TGCGCCAGCAGCAGGGACAGTCTTAATCAGCCCCAGCATTTT. Combining the CDR3 with reference TRBV5-1 and TRBJ1-5 gives the whole variable domain KAGVTQTPRYLIKTRGQQVTLSCSPISGHRSVSWYQQTPGQGLQFLFEYFSETQRNKGNFPGRFSGRQFSNSRSEMNVSTLELGDSALYLCASSRDSLNQPQHFGDGTRLSIL.

This clonotype was recorded many times. The rearrangement joins TRBV4-1 to TRBJ1-2; 7 bases match TRBD1. Trimming removed 0 bases from V and 1 base from J; junction bases left unmatched: 2. CDR3 length: 15 amino acids. Germline loops: CDR1 MGHRA, CDR2 YSYEKL. The CDR3 nucleotides read TGCGCCAGCAGCCAAGAAGGGACAGATAACTATGGCTACACCTTC. This translates into CASSQEGTDNYGYTF.